This T cell receptor beta chain was recovered during a study of T cell changes during pregnancy in multiple sclerosis. Measured with immunoSEQ multiplex PCR; TCRdb has only the in-frame clones, and not every one. Among approximately 64,000 clones, roughly 91% were seen once, and the ten largest hold approximately 2%. The CDR3 loop spans 13 amino acids. Trimming shortened V by 5 bases and J by 10 bases, and 17 bases separated the two germline ends. CDR1 SGHTA and CDR2 FQGNSA come from the germline V gene. The chain links TRBV7-2 to TRBJ1-1; perhaps TRBD1 as D (5 bases). Sequencing was performed on peripheral blood, taken in the second trimester of pregnancy. The TCR sequence derives from a female donor in good health, enrolled as a control in a pregnancy study. DNA of the CDR3: TGTGCCAGCAGCCTATTCCGGGGACTCGGAGCTTTCTTT. Translated, it gives CASSLFRGLGAFF. The entire variable domain, with the rest obtained from reference TRBV7-2 and TRBJ1-1, is as follows: GAGVSQSPSNKVTEKGKDVELRCDPISGHTALYWYRQSLGQGLEFLIYFQGNSAPDKSGLPSDRFSAERTGGSVSTLTIQRTQQEDSAVYLCASSLFRGLGAFFGQGTRLTVV.